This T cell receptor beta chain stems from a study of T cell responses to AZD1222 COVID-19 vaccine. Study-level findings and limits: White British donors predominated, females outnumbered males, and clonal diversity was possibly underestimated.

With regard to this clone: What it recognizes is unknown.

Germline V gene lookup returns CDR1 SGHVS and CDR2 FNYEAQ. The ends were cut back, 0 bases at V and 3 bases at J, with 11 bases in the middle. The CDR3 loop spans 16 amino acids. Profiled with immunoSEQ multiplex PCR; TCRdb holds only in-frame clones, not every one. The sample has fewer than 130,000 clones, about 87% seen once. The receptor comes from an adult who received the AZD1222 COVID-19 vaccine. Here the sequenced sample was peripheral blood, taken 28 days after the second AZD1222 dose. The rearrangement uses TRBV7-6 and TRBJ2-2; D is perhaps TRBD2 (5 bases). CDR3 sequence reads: CASSLAGGGHTGELFF. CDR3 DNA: TGTGCCAGCAGCTTAGCAGGCGGCGGGCACACCGGGGAGCTGTTTTTT.